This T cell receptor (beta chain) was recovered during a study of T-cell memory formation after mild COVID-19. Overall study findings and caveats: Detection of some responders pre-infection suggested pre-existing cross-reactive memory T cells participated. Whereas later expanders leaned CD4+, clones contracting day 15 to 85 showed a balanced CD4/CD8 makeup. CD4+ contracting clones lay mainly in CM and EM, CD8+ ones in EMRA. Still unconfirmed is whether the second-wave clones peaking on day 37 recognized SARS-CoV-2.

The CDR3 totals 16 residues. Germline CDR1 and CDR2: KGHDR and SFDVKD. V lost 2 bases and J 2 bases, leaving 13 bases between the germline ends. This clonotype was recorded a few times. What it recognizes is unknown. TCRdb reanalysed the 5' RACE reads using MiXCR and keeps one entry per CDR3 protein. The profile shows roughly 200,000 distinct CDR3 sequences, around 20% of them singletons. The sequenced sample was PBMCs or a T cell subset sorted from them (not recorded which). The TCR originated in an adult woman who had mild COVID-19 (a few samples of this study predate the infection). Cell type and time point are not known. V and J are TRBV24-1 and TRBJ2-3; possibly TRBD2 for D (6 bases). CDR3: CATSDSWGGVTDTQYF. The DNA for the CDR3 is TGTGCCACCAGTGATTCCTGGGGCGGGGTCACAGATACGCAGTATTTT.